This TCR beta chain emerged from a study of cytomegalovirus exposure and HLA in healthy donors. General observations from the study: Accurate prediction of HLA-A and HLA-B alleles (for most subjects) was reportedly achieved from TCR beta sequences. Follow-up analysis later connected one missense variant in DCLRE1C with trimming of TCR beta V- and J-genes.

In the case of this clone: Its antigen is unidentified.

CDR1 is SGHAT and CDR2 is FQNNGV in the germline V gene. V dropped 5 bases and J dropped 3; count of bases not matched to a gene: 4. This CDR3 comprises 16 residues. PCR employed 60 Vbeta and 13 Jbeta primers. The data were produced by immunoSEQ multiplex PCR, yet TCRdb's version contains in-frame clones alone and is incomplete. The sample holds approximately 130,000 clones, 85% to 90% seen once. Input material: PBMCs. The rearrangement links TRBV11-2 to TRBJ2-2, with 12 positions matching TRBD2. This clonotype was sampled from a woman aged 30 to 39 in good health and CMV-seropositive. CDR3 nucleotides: TGTGCCAGCAGCCTGACTAGCGGGGGCTACACCGGGGAGCTGTTTTTT. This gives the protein CASSLTSGGYTGELFF.